The present TCR beta chain was sequenced within a study of synovial regulatory T cells in juvenile arthritis. Points from the study as a whole: Compared with other blood Treg cells, inflammation-associated Treg cells had reduced TCR diversity.

On this clone: Its matching antigen is unknown.

Profiled with immunoSEQ multiplex PCR; TCRdb holds only in-frame clones, not every one. Its listing shows around 9,900 clones. This clonotype originated in a donor aged 2-35 years with juvenile idiopathic arthritis. The sequenced material came from Treg cells from blood. Subset defined: remaining (HLA-DR-negative) circulating blood Treg cells.

The chain's CDR3 is CAWSYRTETPYGCTF. The rearrangement uses TRBV30 and TRBJ1-2; without DNA, the TCRdb call of TRBD1 cannot be checked. The CDR3 length is 15 residues. The record lacks a DNA sequence. Germline CDR1 GTSNPN, CDR2 SVGIG (reference sequence).